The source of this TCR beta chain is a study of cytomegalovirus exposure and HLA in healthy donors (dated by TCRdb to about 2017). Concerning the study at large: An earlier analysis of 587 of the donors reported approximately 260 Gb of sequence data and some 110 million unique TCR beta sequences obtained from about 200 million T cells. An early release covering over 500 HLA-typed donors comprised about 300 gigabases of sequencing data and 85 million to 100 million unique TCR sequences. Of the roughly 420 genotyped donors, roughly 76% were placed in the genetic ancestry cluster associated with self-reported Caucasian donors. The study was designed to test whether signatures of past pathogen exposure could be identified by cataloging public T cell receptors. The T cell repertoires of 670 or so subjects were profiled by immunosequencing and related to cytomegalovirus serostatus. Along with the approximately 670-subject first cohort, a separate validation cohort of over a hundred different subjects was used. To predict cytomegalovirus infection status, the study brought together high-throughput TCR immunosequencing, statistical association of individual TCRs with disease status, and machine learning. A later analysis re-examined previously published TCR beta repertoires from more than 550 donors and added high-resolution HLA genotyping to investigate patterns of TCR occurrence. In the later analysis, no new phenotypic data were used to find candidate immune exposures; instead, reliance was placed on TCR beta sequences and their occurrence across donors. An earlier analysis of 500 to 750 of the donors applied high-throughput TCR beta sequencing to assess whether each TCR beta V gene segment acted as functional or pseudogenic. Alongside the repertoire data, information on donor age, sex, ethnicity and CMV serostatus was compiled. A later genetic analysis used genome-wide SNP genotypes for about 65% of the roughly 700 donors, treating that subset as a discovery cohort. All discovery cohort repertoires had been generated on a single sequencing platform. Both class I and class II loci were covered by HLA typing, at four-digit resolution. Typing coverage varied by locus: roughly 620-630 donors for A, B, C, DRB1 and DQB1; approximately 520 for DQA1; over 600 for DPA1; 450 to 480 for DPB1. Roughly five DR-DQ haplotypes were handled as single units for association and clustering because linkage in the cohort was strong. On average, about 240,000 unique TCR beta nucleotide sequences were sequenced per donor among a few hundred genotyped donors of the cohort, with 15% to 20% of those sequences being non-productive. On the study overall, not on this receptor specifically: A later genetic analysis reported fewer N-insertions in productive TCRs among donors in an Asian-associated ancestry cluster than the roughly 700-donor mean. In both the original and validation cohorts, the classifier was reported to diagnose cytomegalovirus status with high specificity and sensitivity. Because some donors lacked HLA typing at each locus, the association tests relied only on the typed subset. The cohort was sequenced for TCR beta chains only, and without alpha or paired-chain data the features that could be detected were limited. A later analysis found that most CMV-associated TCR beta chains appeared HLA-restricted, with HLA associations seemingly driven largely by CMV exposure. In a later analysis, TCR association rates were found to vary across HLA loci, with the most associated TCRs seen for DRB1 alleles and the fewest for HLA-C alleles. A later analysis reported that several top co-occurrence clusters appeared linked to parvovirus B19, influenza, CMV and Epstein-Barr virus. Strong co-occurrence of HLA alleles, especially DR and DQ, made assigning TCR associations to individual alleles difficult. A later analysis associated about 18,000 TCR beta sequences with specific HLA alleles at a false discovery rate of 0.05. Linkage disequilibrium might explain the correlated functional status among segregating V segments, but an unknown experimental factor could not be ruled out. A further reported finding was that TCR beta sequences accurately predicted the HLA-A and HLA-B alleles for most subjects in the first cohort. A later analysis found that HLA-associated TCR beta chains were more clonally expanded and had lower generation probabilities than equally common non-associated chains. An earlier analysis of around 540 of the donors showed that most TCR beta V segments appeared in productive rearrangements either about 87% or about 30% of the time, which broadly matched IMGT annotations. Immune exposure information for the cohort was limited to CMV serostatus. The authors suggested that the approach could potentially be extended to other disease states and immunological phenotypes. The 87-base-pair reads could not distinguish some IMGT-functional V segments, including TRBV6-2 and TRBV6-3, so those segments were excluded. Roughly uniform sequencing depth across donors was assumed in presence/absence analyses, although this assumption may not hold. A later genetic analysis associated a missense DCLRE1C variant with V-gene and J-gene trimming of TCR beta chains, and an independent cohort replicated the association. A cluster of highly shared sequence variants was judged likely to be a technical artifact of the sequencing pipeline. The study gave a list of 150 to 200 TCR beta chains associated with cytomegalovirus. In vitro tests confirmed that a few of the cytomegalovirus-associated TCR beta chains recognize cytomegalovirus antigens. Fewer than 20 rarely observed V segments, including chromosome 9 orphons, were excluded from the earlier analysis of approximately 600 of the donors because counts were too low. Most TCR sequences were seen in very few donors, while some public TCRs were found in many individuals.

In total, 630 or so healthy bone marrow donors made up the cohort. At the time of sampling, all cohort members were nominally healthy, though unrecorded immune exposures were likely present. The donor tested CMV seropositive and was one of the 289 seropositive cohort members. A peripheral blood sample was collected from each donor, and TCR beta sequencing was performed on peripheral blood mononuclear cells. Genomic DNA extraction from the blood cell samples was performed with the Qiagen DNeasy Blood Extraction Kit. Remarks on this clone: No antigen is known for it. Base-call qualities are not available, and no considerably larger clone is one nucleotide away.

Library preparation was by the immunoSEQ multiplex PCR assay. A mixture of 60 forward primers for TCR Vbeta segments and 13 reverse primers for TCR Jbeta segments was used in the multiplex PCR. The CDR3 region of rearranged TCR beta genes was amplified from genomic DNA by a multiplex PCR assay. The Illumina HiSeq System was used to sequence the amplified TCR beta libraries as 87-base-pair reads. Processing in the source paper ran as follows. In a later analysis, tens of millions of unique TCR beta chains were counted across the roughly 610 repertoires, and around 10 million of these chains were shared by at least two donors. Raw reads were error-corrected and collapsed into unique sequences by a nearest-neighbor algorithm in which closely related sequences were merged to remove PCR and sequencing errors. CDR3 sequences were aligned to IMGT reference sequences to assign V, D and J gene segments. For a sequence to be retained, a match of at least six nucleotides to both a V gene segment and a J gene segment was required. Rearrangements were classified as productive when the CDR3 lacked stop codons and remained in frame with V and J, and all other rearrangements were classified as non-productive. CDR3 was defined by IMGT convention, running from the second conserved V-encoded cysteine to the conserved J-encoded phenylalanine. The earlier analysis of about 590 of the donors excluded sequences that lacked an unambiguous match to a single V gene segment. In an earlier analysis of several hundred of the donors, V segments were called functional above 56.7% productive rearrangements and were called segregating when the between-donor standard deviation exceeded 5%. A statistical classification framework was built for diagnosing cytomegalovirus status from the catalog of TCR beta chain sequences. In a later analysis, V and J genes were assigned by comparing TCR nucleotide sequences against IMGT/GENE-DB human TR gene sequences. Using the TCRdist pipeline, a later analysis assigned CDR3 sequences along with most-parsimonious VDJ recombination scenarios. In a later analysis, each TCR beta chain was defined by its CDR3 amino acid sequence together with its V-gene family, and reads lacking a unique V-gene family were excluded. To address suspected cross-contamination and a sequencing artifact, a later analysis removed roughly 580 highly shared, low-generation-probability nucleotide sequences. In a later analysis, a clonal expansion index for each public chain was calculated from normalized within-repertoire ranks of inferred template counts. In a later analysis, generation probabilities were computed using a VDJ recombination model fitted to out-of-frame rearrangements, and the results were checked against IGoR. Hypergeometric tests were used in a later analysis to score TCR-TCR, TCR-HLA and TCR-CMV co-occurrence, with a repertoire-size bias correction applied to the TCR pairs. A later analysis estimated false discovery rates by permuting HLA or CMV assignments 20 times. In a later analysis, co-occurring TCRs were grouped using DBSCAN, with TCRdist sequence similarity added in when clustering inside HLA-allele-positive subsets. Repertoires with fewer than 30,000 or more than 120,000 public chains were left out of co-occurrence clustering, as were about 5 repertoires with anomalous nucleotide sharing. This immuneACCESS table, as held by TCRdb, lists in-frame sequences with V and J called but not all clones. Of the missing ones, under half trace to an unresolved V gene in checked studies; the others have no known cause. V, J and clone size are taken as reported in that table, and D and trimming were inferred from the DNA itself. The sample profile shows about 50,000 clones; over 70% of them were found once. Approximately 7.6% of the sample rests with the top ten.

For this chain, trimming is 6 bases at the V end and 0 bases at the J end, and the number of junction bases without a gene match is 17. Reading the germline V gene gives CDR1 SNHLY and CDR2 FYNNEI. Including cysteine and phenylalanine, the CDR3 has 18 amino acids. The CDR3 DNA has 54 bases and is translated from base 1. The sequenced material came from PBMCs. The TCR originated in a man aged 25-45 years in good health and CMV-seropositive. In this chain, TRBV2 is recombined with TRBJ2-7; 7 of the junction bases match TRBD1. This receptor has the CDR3 CASRPGTAVVIRSYEQYF. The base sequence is TGTGCCAGCAGACCGGGGACAGCCGTAGTCATTCGCTCCTACGAGCAGTACTTC.